This T cell receptor beta chain was captured by sequencing in a study of T cells after yellow fever vaccination. TCRdb reprocessed the 5' RACE reads with MiXCR, giving one entry per CDR3 protein. The data hold more than 300,000 distinct CDR3 sequences, with approximately 12% observed a single time. This clonotype was observed at least ten times. The CDR3 runs to 16 residues. Germline V gene data show CDR1 as SGHKS and CDR2 as YYEKEE (reference sequence). V shed 0 bases and J 9 bases; nucleotides not matched to a gene: 7. The chain employs TRBV5-5 and TRBJ2-1; 12 nucleotides agree with TRBD2. The material was CD4+ T cells sorted from PBMCs, obtained 45 days after the yellow fever booster vaccination. The clonotype was recovered from a man younger than 30 who received the YFV17D yellow fever vaccine. CDR3 in DNA: TGTGCCAGCAGCTTGGCCCCTAGCGGGGGGGCCACTGAGCAGTTCTTC. Translating it yields CASSLAPSGGATEQFF.